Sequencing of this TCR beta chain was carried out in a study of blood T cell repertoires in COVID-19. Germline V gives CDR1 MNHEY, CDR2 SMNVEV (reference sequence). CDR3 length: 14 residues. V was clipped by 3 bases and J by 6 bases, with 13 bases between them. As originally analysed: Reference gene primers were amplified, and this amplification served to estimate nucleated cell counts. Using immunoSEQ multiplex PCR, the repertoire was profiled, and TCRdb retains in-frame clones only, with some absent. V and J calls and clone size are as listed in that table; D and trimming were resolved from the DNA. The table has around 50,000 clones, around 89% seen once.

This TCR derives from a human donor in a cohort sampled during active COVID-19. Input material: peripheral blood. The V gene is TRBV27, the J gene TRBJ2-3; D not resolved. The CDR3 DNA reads TGTGCCAGCAGTTTTACCCCCCCTCGGGATACGCAGTATTTT. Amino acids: CASSFTPPRDTQYF.